The entry below gives a single T cell receptor (beta chain) sequence along with its context. In the same sample, other DNA sequences code for this CDR3. These data are taken from a study of blood T cell repertoires in COVID-19. Whole-study context: Researchers got acute and convalescent COVID-19 samples from the United States, Italy and Spain. PBMCs, B-cell-depleted T cells, or T cells were the source of the cDNA or gDNA that made up the material.

Under the authors' procedure: Estimates of nucleated cell counts were drawn from the amplification of reference gene primers. Profiled with immunoSEQ multiplex PCR; TCRdb holds only in-frame clones, not every one. From that table come the V and J calls and clone size; the DNA was used to work out D and trimming. The table records 100,000 to 130,000 clones, roughly 80% of them present only once. The CDR3 covers 13 residues. J was trimmed by 4 bases and V by 2 bases; bases with no gene match: 0. CDR1 and CDR2 (germline): LNHDA, SQIVND (reference sequence). The TCR comes from a human donor in a cohort sampled during active COVID-19. Sequences were obtained from peripheral blood. The chain uses TRBV19 and TRBJ2-3; 7 nucleotides match TRBD1. DNA of the CDR3: TGTGCCAGTAGTATACAGGGGGCAGATACGCAGTATTTT. Encoded protein: CASSIQGADTQYF.